This T cell receptor beta chain was recorded in a study of shared clonotypes between healthy human individuals. Turning to the study itself: CD8 memory received one plate per donor, CD8 naive two, CD4 memory three and CD4 naive three.

Germline assignment: CDR1 SGHNT and CDR2 YYREEE (reference sequence). This CDR3 has 13 residues. The V and J ends lost 4 bases and 6 bases respectively, with 14 bases between them. In the sorted-subset replicate PCRs, 150 to 200 ng DNA, 25,000 to 30,000 T cell genomes, was used. Per the authors' pipeline: For the immunoSEQ data, sequences were junction-only without quality scores, so filtering differed. Profiling relied on immunoSEQ multiplex PCR, and the TCRdb table lists in-frame clones only, not all of them. The V and J calls and clone size were taken over from that table, and D and trimming were inferred from the DNA. The sample includes 2,500,000 or so clones, approximately 93% of them seen just once. This clone was observed once. CD45RA+ naive and CD45RA-negative memory subsets were separated from CD4+ cells.

This TCR came from a man in his late teens or twenties in good health. Some clones in this sample may be carry-over from other donors' samples. The material sequenced was naive CD4+ T cells from PBMCs. The subset: CD45RA+ positively selected. This chain uses TRBV5-4 with TRBJ2-7; either TRBD1 or TRBD2 may fit D (6 bases each). CDR3 sequence (DNA): TGTGCCAGCAGCCGAAGGGGGGCGGGCGAGCAGTACTTC. This codes for CASSRRGAGEQYF.